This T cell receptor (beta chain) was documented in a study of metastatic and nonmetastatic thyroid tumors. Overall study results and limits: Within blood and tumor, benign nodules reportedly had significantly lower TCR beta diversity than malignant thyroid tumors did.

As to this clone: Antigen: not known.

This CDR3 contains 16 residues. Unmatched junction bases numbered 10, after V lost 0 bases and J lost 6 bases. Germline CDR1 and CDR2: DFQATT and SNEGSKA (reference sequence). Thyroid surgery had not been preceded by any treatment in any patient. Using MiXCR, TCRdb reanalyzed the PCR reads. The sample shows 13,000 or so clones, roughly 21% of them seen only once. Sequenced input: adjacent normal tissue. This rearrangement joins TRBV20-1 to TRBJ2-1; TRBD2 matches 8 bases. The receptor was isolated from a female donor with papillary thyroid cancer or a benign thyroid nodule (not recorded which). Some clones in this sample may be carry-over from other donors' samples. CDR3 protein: CSARDRGTSKGNEQFF. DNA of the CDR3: TGCAGTGCTAGAGATCGGGGGACTAGTAAAGGCAATGAGCAGTTCTTC.